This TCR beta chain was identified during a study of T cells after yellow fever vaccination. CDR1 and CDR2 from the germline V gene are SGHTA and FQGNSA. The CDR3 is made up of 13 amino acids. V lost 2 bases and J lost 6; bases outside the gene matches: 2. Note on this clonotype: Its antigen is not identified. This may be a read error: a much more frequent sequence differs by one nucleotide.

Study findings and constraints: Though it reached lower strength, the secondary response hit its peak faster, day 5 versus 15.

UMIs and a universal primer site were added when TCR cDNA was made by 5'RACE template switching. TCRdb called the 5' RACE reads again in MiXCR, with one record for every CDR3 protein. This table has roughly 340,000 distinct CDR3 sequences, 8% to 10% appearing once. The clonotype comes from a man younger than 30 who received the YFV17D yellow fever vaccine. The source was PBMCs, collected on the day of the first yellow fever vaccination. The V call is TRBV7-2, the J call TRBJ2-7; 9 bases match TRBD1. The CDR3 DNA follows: TGTGCCAGCAGCTTAACAGGGGGCCGCGAGCAGTACTTC. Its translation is CASSLTGGREQYF.